This T cell receptor (beta chain) was sequenced in a study of human T cells and chemical hapten exposure. Broader study findings: Counts of TCRs expanded at PT1 correlated positively with patch test score.

Germline-derived CDR1 and CDR2 are SGHVS and FQNEAQ. The CDR3 has 14 amino acids. Unmatched junction bases numbered 5, after V lost 7 bases and J lost 3 bases. The sample's time point: pre-sensitization, week 0. Treatment noted: therapeutic diphenylcyclopropenone sensitization with weekly scalp DPC. This clonotype has at least ten counts. The antigen is unknown. Study processing details: Sequenced samples showed a median of approximately 100,000 TCRs each, with counts running from around 20,000 to 690,000. TCRdb reanalysed the RACE reads using MiXCR and keeps one entry per CDR3 protein. The V and J calls reflect TCRdb's pipeline rather than the authors' work. The sample records approximately 100,000 distinct CDR3 sequences, 8% to 10% being singletons.

The chain uses TRBV7-8 and TRBJ1-4; TRBD1 matches at 7 bases. This clonotype was obtained from a woman between 40 and 50 years old with alopecia areata. Some clones in this sample may be carry-over from other donors' samples. Sequences were derived from whole blood, sampled in connection with sensitization to the hapten diphenylcyclopropenone (DPC). Here the CDR3 DNA reads TGTGCCAGCAACTACAGGGGACCTAATGAAAAACTGTTTTTT. It translates to CASNYRGPNEKLFF.